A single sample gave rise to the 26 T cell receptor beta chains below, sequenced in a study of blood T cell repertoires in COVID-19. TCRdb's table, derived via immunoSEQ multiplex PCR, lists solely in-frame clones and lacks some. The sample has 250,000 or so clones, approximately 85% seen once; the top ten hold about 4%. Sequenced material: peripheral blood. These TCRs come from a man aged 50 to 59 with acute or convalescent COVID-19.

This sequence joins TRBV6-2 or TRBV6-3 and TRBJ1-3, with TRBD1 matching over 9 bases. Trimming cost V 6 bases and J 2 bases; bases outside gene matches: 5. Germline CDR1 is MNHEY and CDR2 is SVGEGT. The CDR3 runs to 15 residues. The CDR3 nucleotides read TGTGCCAGCAGCCGGACAGGGGATGCTGGAAACACCATATATTTT. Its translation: CASSRTGDAGNTIYF.

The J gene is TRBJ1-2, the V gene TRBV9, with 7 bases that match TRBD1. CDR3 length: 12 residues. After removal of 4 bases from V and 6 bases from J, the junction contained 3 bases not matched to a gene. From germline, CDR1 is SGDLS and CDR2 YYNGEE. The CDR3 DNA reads TGTGCCAGCAGCATGACAGGGCATGGCTACACCTTC. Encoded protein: CASSMTGHGYTF. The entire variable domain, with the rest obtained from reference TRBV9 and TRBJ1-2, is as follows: DSGVTQTPKHLITATGQRVTLRCSPRSGDLSVYWYQQSLDQGLQFLIQYYNGEERAKGNILERFSAQQFPDLHSELNLSSLELGDSALYFCASSMTGHGYTFGSGTRLTVV.

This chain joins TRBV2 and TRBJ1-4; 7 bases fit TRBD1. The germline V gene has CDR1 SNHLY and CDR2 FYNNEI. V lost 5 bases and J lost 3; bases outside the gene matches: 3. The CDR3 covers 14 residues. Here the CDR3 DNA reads TGTGCCAGCAGTTGGACAGGACCTAATGAAAAACTGTTTTTT. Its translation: CASSWTGPNEKLFF.

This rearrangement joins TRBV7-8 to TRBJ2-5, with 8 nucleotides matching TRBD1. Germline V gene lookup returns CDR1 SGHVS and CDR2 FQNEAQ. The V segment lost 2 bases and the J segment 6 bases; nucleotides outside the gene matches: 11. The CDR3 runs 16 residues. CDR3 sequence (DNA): TGTGCCAGCAGCTTAATGGCAGGGGGCGCCGAAAAGACCCAGTACTTC. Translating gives CASSLMAGGAEKTQYF.

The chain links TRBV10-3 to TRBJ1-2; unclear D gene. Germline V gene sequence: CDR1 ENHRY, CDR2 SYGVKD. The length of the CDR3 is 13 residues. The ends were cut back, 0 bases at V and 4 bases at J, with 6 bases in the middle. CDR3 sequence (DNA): TGTGCCATCAGTGAGTCAACAGTCTATGGCTACACCTTC. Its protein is CAISESTVYGYTF.

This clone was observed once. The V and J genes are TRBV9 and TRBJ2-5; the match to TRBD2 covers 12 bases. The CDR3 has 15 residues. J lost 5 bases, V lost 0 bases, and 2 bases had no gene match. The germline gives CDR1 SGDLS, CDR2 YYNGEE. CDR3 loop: CASSVGLAGGETQYF. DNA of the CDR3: TGTGCCAGCAGCGTAGGGCTAGCGGGGGGGGAGACCCAGTACTTC.

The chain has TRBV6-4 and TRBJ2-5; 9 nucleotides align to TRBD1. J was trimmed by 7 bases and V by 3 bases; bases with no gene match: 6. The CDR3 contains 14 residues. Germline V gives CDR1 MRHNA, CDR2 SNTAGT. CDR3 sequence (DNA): TGTGCCAGCAGTGAAGGACCGGGACAGGGGACCCAGTACTTC. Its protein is CASSEGPGQGTQYF.

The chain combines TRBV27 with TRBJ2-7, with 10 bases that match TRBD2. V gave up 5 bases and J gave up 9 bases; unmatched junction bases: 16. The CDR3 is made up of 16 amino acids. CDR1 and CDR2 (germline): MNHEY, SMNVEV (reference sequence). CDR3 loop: CASSPYALAGASGQYF. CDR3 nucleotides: TGTGCCAGCAGTCCTTATGCCCTAGCGGGAGCTTCAGGGCAGTACTTC.

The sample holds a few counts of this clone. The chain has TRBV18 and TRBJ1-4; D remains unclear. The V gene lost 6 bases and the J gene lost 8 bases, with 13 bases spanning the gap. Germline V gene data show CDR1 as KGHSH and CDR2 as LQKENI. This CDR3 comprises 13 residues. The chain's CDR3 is CASSPNLEEKLFF. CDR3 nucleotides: TGTGCCAGCTCTCCTAACCTGGAGGAAAAACTGTTTTTT.

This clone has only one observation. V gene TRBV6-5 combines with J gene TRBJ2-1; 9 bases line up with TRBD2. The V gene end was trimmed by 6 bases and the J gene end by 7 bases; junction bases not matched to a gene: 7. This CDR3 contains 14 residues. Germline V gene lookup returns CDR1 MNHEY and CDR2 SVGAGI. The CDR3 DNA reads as TGTGCCAGCAGCGCCCCTAGCGGGAATAATGAGCAGTTCTTC. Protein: CASSAPSGNNEQFF.

The CDR3 is CATSDPVGGAFF. The CDR3 coding sequence is TGTGCCACCAGTGACCCCGTAGGCGGAGCTTTCTTT. This rearrangement joins TRBV24-1 to TRBJ1-1; no definite D call. Germline V gene data show CDR1 as KGHDR and CDR2 as SFDVKD. The CDR3 spans 12 residues. The V gene lost 4 bases and the J gene lost 10 bases, with 12 bases spanning the gap.

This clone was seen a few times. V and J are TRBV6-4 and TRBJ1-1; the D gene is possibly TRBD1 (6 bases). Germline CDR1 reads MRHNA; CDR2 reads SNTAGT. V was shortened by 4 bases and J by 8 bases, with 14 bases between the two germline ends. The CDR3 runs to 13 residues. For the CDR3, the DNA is TGTGCCAGCAGTGCTCTGGGGGGGGCAGAAGCTTTCTTT. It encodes CASSALGGAEAFF.

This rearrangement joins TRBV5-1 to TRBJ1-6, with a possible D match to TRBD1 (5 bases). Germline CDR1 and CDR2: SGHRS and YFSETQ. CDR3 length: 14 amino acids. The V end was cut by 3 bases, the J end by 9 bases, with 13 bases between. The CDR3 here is CASSSGARGSPLHF. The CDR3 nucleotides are TGCGCCAGCAGCTCTGGGGCGCGGGGTTCACCCCTCCACTTT.

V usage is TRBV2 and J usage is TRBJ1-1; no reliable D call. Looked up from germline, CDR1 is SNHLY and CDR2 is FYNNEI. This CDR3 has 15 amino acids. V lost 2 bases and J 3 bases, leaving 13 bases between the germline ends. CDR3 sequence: CASSEFFGEDTEAFF. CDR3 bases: TGTGCCAGCAGTGAATTTTTCGGCGAGGACACTGAAGCTTTCTTT.

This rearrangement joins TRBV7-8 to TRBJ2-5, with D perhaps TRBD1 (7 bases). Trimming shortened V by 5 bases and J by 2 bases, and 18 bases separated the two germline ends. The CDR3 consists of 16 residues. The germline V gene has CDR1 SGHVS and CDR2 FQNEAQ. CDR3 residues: CASSQGGAGGQETQYF. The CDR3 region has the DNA TGTGCCAGCAGCCAAGGTGGCGCAGGGGGGCAAGAGACCCAGTACTTC.

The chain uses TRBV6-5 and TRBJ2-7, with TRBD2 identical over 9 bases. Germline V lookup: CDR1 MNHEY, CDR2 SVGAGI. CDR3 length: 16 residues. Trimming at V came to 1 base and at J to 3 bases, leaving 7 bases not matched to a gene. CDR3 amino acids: CASSYWSAGGIYEQYF. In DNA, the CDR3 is TGTGCCAGCAGTTACTGGAGTGCGGGGGGGATCTACGAGCAGTACTTC.

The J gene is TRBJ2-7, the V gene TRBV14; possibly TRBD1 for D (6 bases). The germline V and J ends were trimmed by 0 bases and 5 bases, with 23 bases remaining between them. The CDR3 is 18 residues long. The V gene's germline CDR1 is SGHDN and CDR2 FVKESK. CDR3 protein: CASSQDSYAAGVSDEQYF. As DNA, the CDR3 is TGTGCCAGCAGCCAAGATTCGTACGCAGCAGGGGTAAGCGACGAGCAGTACTTC.

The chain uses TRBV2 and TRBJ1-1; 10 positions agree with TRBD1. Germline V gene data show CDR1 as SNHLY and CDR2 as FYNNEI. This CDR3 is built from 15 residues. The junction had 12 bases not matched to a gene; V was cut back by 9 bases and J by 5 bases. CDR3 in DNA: TGTGCCAGTTACCGTGGACAGGGGGGTGTTACTGAAGCTTTCTTT. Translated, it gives CASYRGQGGVTEAFF.

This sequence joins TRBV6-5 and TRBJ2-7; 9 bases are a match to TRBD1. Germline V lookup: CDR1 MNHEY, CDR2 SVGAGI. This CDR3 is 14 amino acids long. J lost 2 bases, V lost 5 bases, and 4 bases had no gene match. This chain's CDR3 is CASSPTGGTYEQYF. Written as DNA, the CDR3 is TGTGCCAGCAGTCCGACAGGGGGGACCTACGAGCAGTACTTC.

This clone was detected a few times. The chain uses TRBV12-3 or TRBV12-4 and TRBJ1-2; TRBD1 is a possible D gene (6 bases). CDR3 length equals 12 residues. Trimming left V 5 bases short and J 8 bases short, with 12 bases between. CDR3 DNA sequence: TGTGCCAGCAGTCGAGGACAGTCAGGCTACACCTTC. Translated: CASSRGQSGYTF.

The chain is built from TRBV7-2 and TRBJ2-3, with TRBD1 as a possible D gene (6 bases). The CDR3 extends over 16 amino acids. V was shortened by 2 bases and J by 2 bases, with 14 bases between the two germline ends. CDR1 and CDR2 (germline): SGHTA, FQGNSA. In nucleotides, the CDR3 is TGTGCCAGCAGCTTATTAAAACAGGGAAACACAGATACGCAGTATTTT. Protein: CASSLLKQGNTDTQYF.

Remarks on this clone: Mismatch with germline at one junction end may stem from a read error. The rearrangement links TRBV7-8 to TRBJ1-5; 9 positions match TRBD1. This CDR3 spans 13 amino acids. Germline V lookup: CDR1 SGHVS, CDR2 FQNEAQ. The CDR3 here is CASSLGVGQGPSF. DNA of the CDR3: TGTGCCAGCAGCTTAGGGGTCGGACAGGGGCCCTCATTT.

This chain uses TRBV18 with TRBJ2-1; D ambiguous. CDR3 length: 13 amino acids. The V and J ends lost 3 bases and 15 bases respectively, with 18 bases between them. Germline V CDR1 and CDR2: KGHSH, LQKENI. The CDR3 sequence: CASSPPEQVHRFF. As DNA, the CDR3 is TGTGCCAGCTCACCTCCCGAACAAGTTCATCGGTTCTTC.

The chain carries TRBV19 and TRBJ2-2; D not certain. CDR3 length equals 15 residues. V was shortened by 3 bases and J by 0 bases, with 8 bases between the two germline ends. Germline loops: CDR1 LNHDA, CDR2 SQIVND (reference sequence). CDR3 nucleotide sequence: TGTGCCAGTAGTATTATGGCATCGAACACCGGGGAGCTGTTTTTT. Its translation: CASSIMASNTGELFF. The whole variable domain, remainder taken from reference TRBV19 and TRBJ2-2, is DGGITQSPKYLFRKEGQNVTLSCEQNLNHDAMYWYRQDPGQGLRLIYYSQIVNDFQKGDIAEGYSVSREKKESFPLTVTSAQKNPTAFYLCASSIMASNTGELFFGEGSRLTVL.

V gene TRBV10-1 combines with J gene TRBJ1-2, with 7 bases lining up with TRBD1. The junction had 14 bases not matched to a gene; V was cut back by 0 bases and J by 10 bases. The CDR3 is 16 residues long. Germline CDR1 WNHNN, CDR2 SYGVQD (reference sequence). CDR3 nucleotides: TGCGCCAGCAGTGAGTCGACTTATGACAGGGAAGAGGACTACACCTTC. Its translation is CASSESTYDREEDYTF.

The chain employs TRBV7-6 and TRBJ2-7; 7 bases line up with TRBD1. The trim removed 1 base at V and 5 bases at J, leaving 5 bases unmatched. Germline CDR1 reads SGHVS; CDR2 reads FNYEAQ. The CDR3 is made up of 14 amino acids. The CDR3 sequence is CASSLGTGAHEQYF. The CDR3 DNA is TGTGCCAGCAGCTTAGGGACAGGAGCCCACGAGCAGTACTTC.